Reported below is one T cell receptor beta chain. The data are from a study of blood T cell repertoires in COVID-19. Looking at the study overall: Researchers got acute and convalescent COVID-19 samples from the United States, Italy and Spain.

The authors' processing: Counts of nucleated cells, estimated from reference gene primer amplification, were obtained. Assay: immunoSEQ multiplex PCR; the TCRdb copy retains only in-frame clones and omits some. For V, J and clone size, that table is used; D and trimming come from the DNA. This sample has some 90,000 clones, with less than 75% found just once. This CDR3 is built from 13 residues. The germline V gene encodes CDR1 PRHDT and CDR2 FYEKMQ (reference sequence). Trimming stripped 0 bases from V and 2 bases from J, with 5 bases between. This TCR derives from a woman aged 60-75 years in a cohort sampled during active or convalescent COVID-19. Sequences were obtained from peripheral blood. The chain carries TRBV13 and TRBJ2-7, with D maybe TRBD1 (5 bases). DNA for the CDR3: TGTGCCAGCAGCTTAGGCAGGGCCTACGAGCAGTACTTC. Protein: CASSLGRAYEQYF.